This is a list of T cell receptor beta chains from one sample in a study of Tregs in tolerant kidney transplant recipients. Only in-frame clones appear in the TCRdb table, and some are missing; sequencing was by immunoSEQ multiplex PCR. The data contain roughly 66,000 clones, 92% of them singletons. The sequences come from CD8+ T cells from blood, collected before the transplant. All receptors come from a human donor who received a combined kidney and bone marrow transplant. The CDR3 runs from the conserved cysteine through the conserved F or W. The order of the fields is clone size, D gene, J gene, V gene, CDR3 protein, CDR3 DNA. D genes are given only for firm matches. Size tells how often a clone was seen (once, few, many) or the class of an expanded clone, and some rows leave it out.

NA | TRBD2 | TRBJ2-1 | TRBV28 | CASSSRAGVSSSYNEQFF | TGTGCCAGCAGTTCTAGAGCGGGGGTTTCCAGCTCCTACAATGAGCAGTTCTTC
NA | NA | TRBJ2-1 | TRBV7-2 | CASSLVGRGNEQFF | TGTGCCAGCAGCTTAGTGGGTCGGGGCAATGAGCAGTTCTTC
NA | TRBD2 | TRBJ2-1 | TRBV9 | CASSVGKRGGLEEQFF | TGTGCCAGCAGCGTCGGGAAGCGGGGGGGTCTCGAGGAGCAGTTCTTC
NA | NA | TRBJ1-1 | TRBV14 | CASSREEYTEAFF | TGTGCCAGCAGCCGCGAGGAATACACTGAAGCTTTCTTT
NA | TRBD1 | TRBJ1-2 | TRBV9 | CASSPQQGTVANYGYTF | TGTGCCAGCAGCCCACAACAGGGGACGGTGGCGAACTATGGCTACACCTTC
NA | NA | TRBJ2-1 | TRBV29-1 | CSVLTGTYNEQFF | TGCAGCGTTCTGACAGGGACTTACAATGAGCAGTTCTTC
NA | NA | TRBJ1-1 | TRBV11-3 | CASTSRYRNTEAFF | TGTGCCAGCACCTCCCGATATAGGAACACTGAAGCTTTCTTT
NA | NA | TRBJ2-7 | TRBV5-6 | CASTASLGGLQYF | TGTGCCAGCACTGCATCACTTGGGGGGTTGCAGTACTTC
NA | TRBD1 | TRBJ1-5 | TRBV7-2 | CASSLVGGPNQPQHF | TGTGCCAGCAGCTTAGTAGGGGGCCCTAATCAGCCCCAGCATTTT
NA | TRBD2 | TRBJ2-5 | TRBV4-1 | CASSQGSAGAVQETQYF | TGCGCCAGCAGCCAAGGGTCTGCGGGAGCTGTTCAAGAGACCCAGTACTTC
NA | NA | TRBJ2-1 | TRBV7-8 | CASSLLQGTLHPIAKQFF | TGTGCCAGCAGCTTATTACAGGGTACCTTGCATCCCATTGCTAAACAGTTCTTC
NA | NA | TRBJ2-7 | TRBV27 | CACSLASLYEQYF | TGTGCCTGCAGTTTAGCGTCCCTCTACGAGCAGTACTTC
NA | TRBD1 | TRBJ1-5 | TRBV2 | CASSFGGTGNQPQHF | TGTGCCAGCAGTTTTGGTGGGACAGGGAATCAGCCCCAGCATTTT
NA | NA | TRBJ1-2 | TRBV5-6 | CASSFSGTVYGYTF | TGTGCCAGCAGCTTCTCCGGGACTGTGTATGGCTACACCTTC
NA | NA | TRBJ1-2 | TRBV6-4 | CASRGAGVSGYTF | TGTGCCAGCAGGGGAGCAGGGGTCTCTGGCTACACCTTC
NA | TRBD1 | TRBJ2-7 | TRBV28 | CASGQGDYEQYF | TGTGCCAGCGGACAGGGCGACTACGAGCAGTACTTC
NA | NA | TRBJ2-7 | TRBV13 | CASSLGGPYEQYF | TGTGCCAGCAGCTTGGGGGGGCCCTACGAGCAGTACTTC
NA | TRBD2 | TRBJ2-1 | TRBV9 | CASSVVAGGYNEQFF | TGTGCCAGCAGCGTAGTAGCGGGAGGGTACAATGAGCAGTTCTTC
NA | TRBD2 | TRBJ2-1 | TRBV30 | CAWTGGTGRGGGEQFF | TGTGCCTGGACCGGAGGGACCGGGAGGGGTGGCGGTGAGCAGTTCTTC
NA | NA | TRBJ2-2 | TRBV5-6 | CASSLMFLTGATGELFF | TGTGCCAGCAGCTTGATGTTTCTAACTGGTGCCACCGGGGAGCTGTTTTTT
NA | NA | TRBJ2-1 | TRBV6-1 | CASSDEAASYNEQFF | TGTGCCAGCAGTGATGAGGCGGCATCCTACAATGAGCAGTTCTTC
NA | TRBD2 | TRBJ2-7 | TRBV9 | CASSEGGNRGNEQYF | TGTGCCAGCAGCGAGGGAGGGAACCGAGGCAACGAGCAGTACTTC
NA | NA | TRBJ1-1 | TRBV9 | CASSGRGNTEAFF | TGTGCCAGCAGCGGACGGGGGAACACTGAAGCTTTCTTT
NA | TRBD1 | TRBJ1-1 | TRBV13 | CASSLASQGAHTEAFF | TGTGCCAGCAGCTTAGCCTCGCAGGGGGCCCACACTGAAGCTTTCTTT
NA | TRBD1 | TRBJ2-2 | TRBV7-3 | CASSPQGQGFVDGELFF | TGTGCCAGCAGCCCCCAGGGACAGGGCTTCGTGGACGGGGAGCTGTTTTTT
NA | NA | TRBJ2-3 | TRBV7-8 | CASSGRRWSTDTQYF | TGTGCCAGCAGCGGCAGGAGGTGGAGCACAGATACGCAGTATTTT
NA | NA | TRBJ2-7 | TRBV9 | CASSVDGRVFYEQYF | TGTGCCAGCAGCGTAGACGGCAGGGTTTTCTACGAGCAGTACTTC
NA | TRBD2 | TRBJ2-5 | TRBV28 | CASSSLGLAGQETQYF | TGTGCCAGCAGTTCCCTCGGACTAGCGGGGCAAGAGACCCAGTACTTC
NA | NA | TRBJ1-6 | TRBV6-5 | CASSYTGGSPLHF | TGTGCCAGCAGTTACACGGGGGGATCCCCCCTCCACTTT
NA | NA | TRBJ1-2 | TRBV7-9 | CASTTGYGYTF | TGTGCCAGCACCACAGGCTATGGCTACACCTTC
NA | TRBD1 | TRBJ1-2 | TRBV2 | CASSAYHRGQDYGYTF | TGTGCCAGCAGTGCCTATCACAGGGGGCAGGACTATGGCTACACCTTC
once | NA | TRBJ2-3 | TRBV7-9 | CASSPKSTDTQYF | TGTGCCAGCAGCCCAAAAAGCACAGATACGCAGTATTTT
few | NA | TRBJ2-1 | TRBV5-1 | CASTRQGDEQFF | TGCGCCAGCACCCGACAAGGGGATGAGCAGTTCTTC
NA | NA | TRBJ1-1 | TRBV6-5 | CASTTGNTEAFF | TGTGCCAGCACCACAGGGAACACTGAAGCTTTCTTT